This T cell receptor beta chain was captured by sequencing in a study of CD8 T cells in ankylosing spondylitis. In germline, CDR1 is KGHDR, CDR2 SFDVKD. The germline V and J ends were trimmed by 3 bases and 7 bases, with 14 bases remaining between them. CDR3 length: 14 amino acids. From the 5' RACE reads, TCRdb called clonotypes with MiXCR, one entry per CDR3 protein. The table includes 100,000 or so distinct CDR3 sequences, less than 25% detected once. General study findings and limits: In synovial fluid and blood from reactive arthritis, some motif variants were previously reported.

In the case of this clonotype: Its antigen is undetermined.

The sample taken for sequencing was synovial fluid, either unsorted or a sorted T cell fraction (not recorded which). This rearrangement joins TRBV24-1 to TRBJ2-5, with D possibly matching TRBD1 (5 bases). The receptor was derived from a male donor with ankylosing spondylitis. CDR3 coding DNA: TGTGCCACCAGTGATAATAGGGGCCAGGGGACCCAGTACTTC. This encodes CATSDNRGQGTQYF.